This T cell receptor beta chain was sequenced in a study of CD8+CD57+ T cells in acquired aplastic anemia. As for the study in general: The mean DNA yield obtained from sorted CD4+ and CD8+ cells came to around 3 ug. Some 10 million reads were obtained on average for healthy donor CD4+ cells.

General study points: No significant patient-versus-control difference appeared in CD8+ Simpson's diversity.

The CDR3 is made up of 15 amino acids. The germline V gene encodes CDR1 DFQATT and CDR2 SNEGSKA (reference sequence). Trimming took 3 bases from V and 0 from J; bases not matched to a gene: 6. On this clonotype: Its antigen is not known.

The study profiled TCR beta VDJ and CDR3 using genomic DNA as template. TCRdb called the reads again in MiXCR, with one record for every CDR3 protein. There are more than 150,000 distinct CDR3 sequences in the sample; 40% to 50% occur only once, and around 3% lies in the top ten. The genes are TRBV20-1 and TRBJ2-7, with TRBD1 matching 9 bases. The TCR comes from a human donor in good health. Sequenced: sorted CD4+, CD8+, or CD8+CD57+ T cells (not recorded which) from PBMCs. Here the CDR3 DNA reads TGCAGTGCTAGGGGGGACAGGGCAACCTCCTACGAGCAGTACTTC. Translated: CSARGDRATSYEQYF.